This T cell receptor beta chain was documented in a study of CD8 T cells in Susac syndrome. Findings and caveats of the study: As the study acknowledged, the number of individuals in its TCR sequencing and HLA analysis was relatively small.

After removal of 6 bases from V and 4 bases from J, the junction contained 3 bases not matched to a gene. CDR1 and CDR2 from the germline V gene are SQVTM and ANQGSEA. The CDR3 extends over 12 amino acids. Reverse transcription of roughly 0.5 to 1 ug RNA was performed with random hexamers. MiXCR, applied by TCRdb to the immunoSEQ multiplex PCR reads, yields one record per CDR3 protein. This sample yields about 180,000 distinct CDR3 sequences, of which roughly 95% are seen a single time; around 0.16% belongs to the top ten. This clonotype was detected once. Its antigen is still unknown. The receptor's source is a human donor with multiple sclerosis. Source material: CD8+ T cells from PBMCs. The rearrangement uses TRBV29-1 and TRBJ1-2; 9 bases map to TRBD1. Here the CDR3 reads CSVGTGTYGYTF. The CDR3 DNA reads TGCAGCGTAGGGACAGGGACCTATGGCTACACCTTC.